These T cell receptor beta chains were read from a single sample in a study of identical twins. TCRdb re-derived calls from the 5' RACE reads in MiXCR, one entry per CDR3 protein. This table holds 640,000 or so distinct CDR3 sequences, around 5.7% found once. The sequencing sample was made of naive T cells sorted from blood. The origin of the receptors is a man aged 18 to 30 in good health. CDR3s include the opening cysteine and the closing phenylalanine or tryptophan. D genes are given only for firm matches. Where a row states a size, it is once, few, many or the class of an expanded clone; other rows omit it.

j_call: TRBJ2-1; clone_size: few; d_call: .; v_call: TRBV19; cdr3_aa: CATSPGTLTYNEQFF; cdr3_nt: TGTGCCACCTCCCCCGGGACACTTACATACAATGAGCAGTTCTTC
j_call: TRBJ2-2; clone_size: .; d_call: .; v_call: TRBV5-5; cdr3_aa: CANQNPNTGELFF; cdr3_nt: TGTGCCAACCAGAACCCGAACACCGGGGAGCTGTTTTTT
j_call: TRBJ2-1; clone_size: .; d_call: TRBD1; v_call: TRBV18; cdr3_aa: CASSPGPLQDRGYHNEQFF; cdr3_nt: TGTGCCAGCTCACCGGGACCGCTCCAGGACAGGGGATACCACAATGAGCAGTTCTTC
j_call: TRBJ2-2; clone_size: .; d_call: .; v_call: TRBV5-6; cdr3_aa: CASRSKDSSNTGELFF; cdr3_nt: TGTGCCAGCAGGTCGAAGGACTCTTCGAACACCGGGGAGCTGTTTTTT
j_call: TRBJ2-1; clone_size: many; d_call: .; v_call: TRBV4-2; cdr3_aa: CASSQDRRHEQFF; cdr3_nt: TGTGCCAGCAGCCAAGATCGGCGACATGAGCAGTTCTTC
j_call: TRBJ2-1; clone_size: .; d_call: TRBD1; v_call: TRBV15; cdr3_aa: CATSRGQGEFLGREQFF; cdr3_nt: TGTGCCACCAGCAGAGGACAGGGGGAGTTCCTTGGGCGTGAGCAGTTCTTC
j_call: TRBJ2-7; clone_size: many; d_call: TRBD2; v_call: TRBV9; cdr3_aa: CASSSGLAGRGYEQYF; cdr3_nt: TGTGCCAGCAGCTCCGGACTAGCGGGAAGAGGCTACGAGCAGTACTTC
j_call: TRBJ2-3; clone_size: .; d_call: .; v_call: TRBV4-3; cdr3_aa: CASSQDWGRDTQYF; cdr3_nt: TGCGCCAGCAGCCAAGATTGGGGCCGGGATACGCAGTATTTT
j_call: TRBJ2-1; clone_size: many; d_call: TRBD2; v_call: TRBV5-1; cdr3_aa: CASSPRAGGVNEQFF; cdr3_nt: TGCGCCAGCAGCCCCCGAGCGGGAGGTGTTAATGAGCAGTTCTTC
j_call: TRBJ2-3; clone_size: many; d_call: .; v_call: TRBV29-1; cdr3_aa: CSVEDLQGYTDTQYF; cdr3_nt: TGCAGCGTTGAAGATCTGCAGGGATACACAGATACGCAGTATTTT
j_call: TRBJ1-1; clone_size: many; d_call: .; v_call: TRBV29-1; cdr3_aa: CSAGGGFEAFF; cdr3_nt: TGCAGCGCTGGGGGGGGGTTTGAAGCTTTCTTT
j_call: TRBJ2-1; clone_size: few; d_call: .; v_call: TRBV28; cdr3_aa: CASSLGGGASHEQFF; cdr3_nt: TGTGCCAGCAGTTTGGGAGGGGGCGCTTCCCATGAGCAGTTCTTC
j_call: TRBJ1-5; clone_size: few; d_call: .; v_call: TRBV12-3/TRBV12-4; cdr3_aa: CASSLYGEEQPQHF; cdr3_nt: TGTGCCAGCAGTTTATACGGGGAGGAACAGCCCCAGCATTTT
j_call: TRBJ2-7; clone_size: .; d_call: TRBD2; v_call: TRBV25-1; cdr3_aa: CARHGGTPKEGCEQYF; cdr3_nt: TGTGCCAGACACGGGGGGACTCCAAAAGAGGGGTGCGAGCAGTACTTC
j_call: TRBJ1-5; clone_size: .; d_call: .; v_call: TRBV4-3; cdr3_aa: CASSQGEGNQPQHF; cdr3_nt: TGCGCCAGCAGCCAAGGAGAGGGCAATCAGCCCCAGCATTTT
j_call: TRBJ2-7; clone_size: .; d_call: .; v_call: TRBV27; cdr3_aa: CASSLRVPYEQYF; cdr3_nt: TGTGCCAGCAGTTTAAGGGTGCCCTACGAGCAGTACTTC
j_call: TRBJ2-1; clone_size: many; d_call: .; v_call: TRBV10-3; cdr3_aa: CAISEGQLDNEQFF; cdr3_nt: TGTGCCATCAGTGAGGGACAGCTTGACAATGAGCAGTTCTTC